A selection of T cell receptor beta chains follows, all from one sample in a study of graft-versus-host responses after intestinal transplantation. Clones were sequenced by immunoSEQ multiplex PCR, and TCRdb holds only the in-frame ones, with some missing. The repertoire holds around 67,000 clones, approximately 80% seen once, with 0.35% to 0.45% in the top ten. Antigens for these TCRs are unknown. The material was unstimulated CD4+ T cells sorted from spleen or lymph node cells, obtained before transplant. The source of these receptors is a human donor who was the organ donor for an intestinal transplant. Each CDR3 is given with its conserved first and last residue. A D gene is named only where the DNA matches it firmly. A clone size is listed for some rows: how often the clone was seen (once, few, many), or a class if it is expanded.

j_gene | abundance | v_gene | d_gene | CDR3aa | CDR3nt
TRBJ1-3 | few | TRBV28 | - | CASSLSGVPGNTIYF | TGTGCCAGCAGTTTATCGGGGGTCCCTGGAAACACCATATATTTT
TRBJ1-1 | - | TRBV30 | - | CAWTQGYTEAFF | TGTGCCTGGACCCAGGGTTACACTGAAGCTTTCTTT
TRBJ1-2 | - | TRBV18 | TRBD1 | CASSPLTGTGGNYGYTF | TGTGCCAGCTCACCCCTTACCGGGACAGGGGGCAACTATGGCTACACCTTC
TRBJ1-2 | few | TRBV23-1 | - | CASSQPRTVSNYGYTF | TGCGCCAGCAGTCAGCCCCGGACAGTTTCTAACTATGGCTACACCTTC
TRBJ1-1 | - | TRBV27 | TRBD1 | CASSNNLLGTGNTEAFF | TGTGCCAGCAGTAATAACCTCCTAGGGACAGGGAACACTGAAGCTTTCTTT
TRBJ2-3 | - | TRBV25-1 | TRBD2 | CASSAPSGGATDTQYF | TGTGCCAGCAGCGCGCCTAGCGGGGGGGCCACAGATACGCAGTATTTT
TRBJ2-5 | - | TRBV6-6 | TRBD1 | CASSFTGEQETQYF | TGTGCCAGCAGTTTTACAGGGGAGCAAGAGACCCAGTACTTC
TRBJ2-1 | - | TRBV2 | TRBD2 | CASSERSGNRVNEQFF | TGTGCCAGCAGTGAAAGGAGCGGGAATAGGGTCAATGAGCAGTTCTTC
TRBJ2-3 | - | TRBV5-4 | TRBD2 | CASSSLLAGGHPDTQYF | TGTGCCAGCAGCTCACTACTAGCGGGGGGCCACCCAGATACGCAGTATTTT
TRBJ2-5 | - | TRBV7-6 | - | CASSLAGGRQETQYF | TGTGCCAGCAGCTTAGCGGGGGGGCGCCAAGAGACCCAGTACTTC
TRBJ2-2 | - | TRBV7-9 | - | CASSQGITNTGELFF | TGTGCCAGCAGCCAGGGGATAACCAACACCGGGGAGCTGTTTTTT
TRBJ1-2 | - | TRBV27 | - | CASSLWGTGFYGYTF | TGTGCCAGCAGTTTATGGGGAACAGGGTTCTATGGCTACACCTTC
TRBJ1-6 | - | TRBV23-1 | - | CARPAGRSPLHF | TGCGCCAGGCCCGCTGGGAGATCACCCCTCCACTTT
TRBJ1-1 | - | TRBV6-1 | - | CASSGKQMNTEAFF | TGTGCCAGCAGTGGGAAACAGATGAACACTGAAGCTTTCTTT
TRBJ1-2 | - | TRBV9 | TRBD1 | CASSGTGLGYGYTF | TGTGCCAGCAGCGGGACAGGCCTGGGCTATGGCTACACCTTC
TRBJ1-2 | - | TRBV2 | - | CASSERDGYTF | TGTGCCAGCAGTGAACGGGATGGCTACACCTTC
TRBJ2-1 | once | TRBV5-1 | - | CASSLPDYTYNEQFF | TGCGCCAGCAGCCTACCGGACTACACTTACAATGAGCAGTTCTTC
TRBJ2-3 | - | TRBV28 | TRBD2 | CASWTSGRDTQYF | TGTGCCAGCTGGACTAGCGGGAGAGATACGCAGTATTTT
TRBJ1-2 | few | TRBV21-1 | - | CASQVGLSNYGYTF | TGTGCCAGCCAGGTAGGATTGTCGAACTATGGCTACACCTTC
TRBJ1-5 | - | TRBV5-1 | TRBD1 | CASSLAGQVHQPQHF | TGCGCCAGCAGCTTGGCCGGACAGGTCCATCAGCCCCAGCATTTT
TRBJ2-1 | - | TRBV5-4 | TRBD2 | CASSSAGALSGEQFF | TGTGCCAGCAGCTCAGCGGGGGCGCTCTCCGGTGAGCAGTTCTTC
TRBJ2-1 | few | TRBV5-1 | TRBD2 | CASRTGLEQFF | TGCGCCAGCAGAACGGGACTAGAGCAGTTCTTC
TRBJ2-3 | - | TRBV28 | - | CASSLARGPFQLDTQYF | TGTGCCAGCAGCCTTGCCAGGGGCCCCTTCCAGTTGGATACGCAGTATTTT
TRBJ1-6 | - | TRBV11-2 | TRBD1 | CASSLRDRQNSPLHF | TGTGCCAGCAGCTTAAGGGACAGACAAAATTCACCCCTCCACTTT
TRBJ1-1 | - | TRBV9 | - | CASSERPGGRTEAFF | TGTGCCAGCAGCGAAAGGCCGGGCGGGAGGACTGAAGCTTTCTTT
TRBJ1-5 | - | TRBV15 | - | CATSREGPYNQPQHF | TGTGCCACCAGCAGAGAGGGGCCGTACAATCAGCCCCAGCATTTT
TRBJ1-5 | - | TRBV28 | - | CASSFKGPKGANSGLYQPQHF | TGTGCCAGCAGTTTCAAGGGCCCAAAAGGGGCGAATTCTGGTCTGTACCAGCCCCAGCATTTT
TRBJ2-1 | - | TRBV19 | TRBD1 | CASRQGDRVSNEQFF | TGTGCCAGCCGACAGGGGGACAGGGTAAGCAATGAGCAGTTCTTC
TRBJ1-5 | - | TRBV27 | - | CASSLSMGARQPQHF | TGTGCCAGCAGTTTATCCATGGGGGCACGTCAGCCCCAGCATTTT
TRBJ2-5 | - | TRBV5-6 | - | CASSLRGAGTQYF | TGTGCCAGCAGCTTGCGGGGGGCGGGGACCCAGTACTTC
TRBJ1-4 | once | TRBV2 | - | CASIEGGATNEKLFF | TGTGCCAGCATAGAGGGAGGGGCAACTAATGAAAAACTGTTTTTT
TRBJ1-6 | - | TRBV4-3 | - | CASSQSSYNSPLHF | TGCGCCAGCAGCCAGAGCTCCTATAATTCACCCCTCCACTTT
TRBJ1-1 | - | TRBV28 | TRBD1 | CASRAPGQGKAAFF | TGTGCCAGCAGGGCACCGGGACAGGGGAAGGCGGCTTTCTTT
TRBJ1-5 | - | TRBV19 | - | CASSIFRDQPQHF | TGTGCCAGTAGTATATTTCGGGATCAGCCCCAGCATTTT
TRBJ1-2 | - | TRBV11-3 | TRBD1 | CASSLDQGAPTF | TGTGCCAGCAGCTTAGACCAGGGGGCGCCCACCTTC
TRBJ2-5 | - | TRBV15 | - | CATSRDYIPGRSQETQYF | TGTGCCACCAGCAGAGATTATATACCCGGGAGAAGCCAAGAGACCCAGTACTTC
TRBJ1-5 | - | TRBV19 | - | CASSEALGNQPQHF | TGTGCCAGTAGTGAGGCATTGGGCAATCAGCCCCAGCATTTT